The clone carrying this TCR beta chain occurred a few times. Its antigen is still unknown. The data were taken from a study of T cells after yellow fever vaccination. Study overall: Each low-cell-number fraction was prepared by means of SMART-Seq v4 Ultra Low Input.

TCRdb reprocessed the 5' RACE reads with MiXCR, giving one entry per CDR3 protein. The data contain approximately 300,000 distinct CDR3 sequences, approximately 7% of them seen just once; the ten biggest clones take up roughly a sixth. This CDR3 is built from 15 residues. Germline CDR1 and CDR2: ENHRY and SYGVKD. V lost 3 bases, J lost 6 bases, and 15 bases lay in between. The study's findings and limits: A weaker but faster secondary response was observed, peaking on day 5 versus 15. Post-booster samples contained most primary-vaccination clones (approximately 96% CD4, about 90% CD8). CD4 and CD8 compartments shared a small share of clonotypes, likely from convergent recombination.

This sequence was found in a man between 18 and 29 years old who received the YFV17D yellow fever vaccine. The rearrangement links TRBV10-3 to TRBJ1-5, with D possibly matching TRBD1 (5 bases). Here the sequenced sample was PBMCs, taken roughly 46 days after the first yellow fever vaccination. The CDR3 sequence is CAISDGTRGGQPQHF. Written as DNA, the CDR3 is TGTGCCATCAGTGATGGGACCCGGGGAGGTCAGCCCCAGCATTTT.